This TCR beta chain was captured in a study of CXCR3-negative and CXCR3-positive naive CD8 T cells. Sorting yielded triplicates of fewer than 350,000 cells for each CD8+ T cell subset. TRB cDNA libraries were made by UMI-labeled 5' RACE. Following a re-call of the 5' RACE reads, TCRdb has one entry per CDR3 protein and lacks DNA. Here the sample table reports tens of thousands of distinct CDR3 sequences. The CDR3 extends over 15 amino acids. Germline assignment: CDR1 MDHEN and CDR2 SYDVKM. The origin of this receptor is a human donor in good health. Some clones in this sample may be carry-over from other donors' samples. The rearrangement links TRBV28 to TRBJ1-2; TCRdb returns TRBD1, unconfirmable since there is no DNA. The specimen sequenced was naive CXCR3- CD8+ T cells from blood. Indicated subset: CD45RO-CCR7+CD27+CD95- naive CD8+ T cells lacking CXCR3 (TNR3-). The CDR3 spells CASTETGGLYYGYTF.